Following are 16 T cell receptor beta chains from one sample sequenced in a study of cytomegalovirus exposure and HLA in healthy donors. 13 Jbeta primers and 60 Vbeta primers were used for the PCR. Libraries were prepared by immunoSEQ multiplex PCR; TCRdb keeps only in-frame clonotypes and omits some of them. Of about 200,000 clones listed, 70% to 80% are singletons. The source material was PBMCs. The receptor set was obtained from a male donor in good health and CMV-seropositive.

CDR3 protein: CASSITTGGFGQPQHF. The CDR3 region has the DNA TGTGCCAGTAGTATAACTACAGGGGGCTTCGGGCAGCCCCAGCATTTT. The rearrangement uses TRBV19 and TRBJ1-5; the match to TRBD1 covers 9 bases. This CDR3 contains 16 residues. The germline V gene has CDR1 LNHDA and CDR2 SQIVND (reference sequence). The J segment lost 7 bases and the V segment lost 2 bases, leaving 9 bases of the junction unmatched.

Only a few counts were recorded for this clone. This chain connects TRBV7-6 to TRBJ1-1; 7 nucleotides align to TRBD1. Germline V gene sequence: CDR1 SGHVS, CDR2 FNYEAQ. The ends lost 6 bases at V and 2 bases at J; junction bases unmatched: 3. There are 13 residues in the CDR3. The CDR3 sequence: CASSPGGNTEAFF. DNA for the CDR3: TGTGCCAGCAGTCCAGGGGGAAACACTGAAGCTTTCTTT.

The rearrangement joins TRBV10-3 to TRBJ1-1, with 8 bases aligning to TRBD1. The germline gives CDR1 ENHRY, CDR2 SYGVKD. The trim removed 3 bases at V and 3 bases at J, leaving 0 bases unmatched. CDR3 length: 13 residues. CDR3 region: CAISEQGDTEAFF. The CDR3 DNA reads TGTGCCATCAGTGAACAGGGGGACACTGAAGCTTTCTTT.

CDR3 nucleotides: TGTGCCAGCTCACCCCGGACAGGGGGGCCCACTGAAGCTTTCTTT. This encodes CASSPRTGGPTEAFF. The rearrangement links TRBV18 to TRBJ1-1; 10 nucleotides align to TRBD1. The V gene end was trimmed by 3 bases and the J gene end by 4 bases; junction bases not matched to a gene: 5. CDR1 is KGHSH and CDR2 is LQKENI in the germline V gene. The CDR3 totals 15 residues. Filled out from reference TRBV18 and TRBJ1-1, the complete variable domain reads NAGVMQNPRHLVRRRGQEARLRCSPMKGHSHVYWYRQLPEEGLKFMVYLQKENIIDESGMPKERFSAEFPKEGPSILRIQQVVRGDSAAYFCASSPRTGGPTEAFFGQGTRLTVV.

The V call is TRBV5-1, the J call TRBJ2-7; 13 nucleotides align to TRBD2. The CDR3 loop spans 18 amino acids. After removal of 4 bases from V and 1 base from J, the junction contained 11 bases not matched to a gene. CDR1 SGHRS and CDR2 YFSETQ come from the germline V gene. As DNA, the CDR3 is TGCGCCAGCAGCCTGGGACTAGCGGGGTTCGGGCGGTCCTACGAGCAGTACTTC. Its translation: CASSLGLAGFGRSYEQYF.

This clone has a single count. The chain is built from TRBV2 and TRBJ2-7, with TRBD1 identical over 9 bases. In germline, CDR1 is SNHLY, CDR2 FYNNEI. Trimming cost V 6 bases and J 4 bases; bases outside gene matches: 10. The CDR3 has 15 residues. CDR3 DNA sequence: TGTGCCAGCAGGGTACAACAGGGGGCGCGATACGAGCAGTACTTC. The encoded protein is CASRVQQGARYEQYF.

This sequence joins TRBV18 and TRBJ1-1; no firm D call. Germline V gene lookup returns CDR1 KGHSH and CDR2 LQKENI. The V end lost 0 bases, the J end lost 1 base, and 12 bases lay between the germline ends. This CDR3 contains 16 residues. The CDR3 loop reads CASSPPRLTTNTEAFF. The CDR3 DNA reads TGTGCCAGCTCACCACCCCGACTCACGACGAACACTGAAGCTTTCTTT.

V and J are TRBV6-4 and TRBJ2-2, with no clear D. Germline V CDR1 and CDR2: MRHNA, SNTAGT. This CDR3 has 15 residues. Trimming left V 0 bases short and J 1 base short, with 6 bases between. CDR3 residues: CASSDSFGNTGELFF. The CDR3 nucleotides are TGTGCCAGCAGTGACTCTTTCGGGAACACCGGGGAGCTGTTTTTT.

This chain uses TRBV5-4 with TRBJ2-3; possibly TRBD2 for D (5 bases). The CDR3 runs to 15 residues. Trimming took off 4 bases at V and 1 base at J, with 13 bases between the two ends. Germline CDR1 reads SGHNT; CDR2 reads YYREEE (reference sequence). CDR3 DNA sequence: TGTGCCAGCAGCATAACAGAGGGAGGCACAGATACGCAGTATTTT. Translation: CASSITEGGTDTQYF.

The chain links TRBV29-1 to TRBJ1-1, with a tentative D call TRBD1 (5 bases). V lost 4 bases to trimming and J lost 5 bases, with 11 bases between them. The CDR3 covers 12 residues. Germline lookup yields CDR1 SQVTM and CDR2 ANQGSEA. The CDR3 loop is CSVVVRGTEAFF. CDR3 DNA: TGCAGCGTTGTTGTAAGGGGTACTGAAGCTTTCTTT.

This chain links TRBV9 with TRBJ2-3; 10 bases agree with TRBD1. V lost 4 bases to trimming and J lost 9 bases; unmatched junction nucleotides: 8. The germline V gene encodes CDR1 SGDLS and CDR2 YYNGEE. The CDR3 sequence is 14 residues long. The CDR3 is CASSRDRGLITQYF. CDR3 coding DNA: TGTGCCAGCAGCCGGGACAGGGGTCTTATAACGCAGTATTTT.

This clone was seen a few times. The V gene is TRBV6-6, the J gene TRBJ1-1, with a weak D call TRBD1 (5 bases). This CDR3 is built from 13 residues. CDR1 is MNHNY, CDR2 SVGAGI, per germline (reference sequence). Trimming pared 10 bases from V and 6 bases from J, leaving 18 bases between. The CDR3 region has the DNA TGTGCCATGCGGACACCAGAAGGGGCTGAAGCTTTCTTT. Translation: CAMRTPEGAEAFF.

The sample holds a few counts of this clone. The gene calls are TRBV5-1 and TRBJ2-3; 9 bases agree with TRBD2. The J segment lost 3 bases and the V segment lost 0 bases, leaving 8 bases of the junction unmatched. Germline assignment: CDR1 SGHRS and CDR2 YFSETQ. The CDR3 sequence is 17 residues long. The CDR3, as DNA: TGCGCCAGCAGCTTGGTTGCGGGGGGGCGACATACAGATACGCAGTATTTT. This translates into CASSLVAGGRHTDTQYF. Looking up the rest from reference TRBV5-1 and TRBJ2-3 gives the full variable domain: KAGVTQTPRYLIKTRGQQVTLSCSPISGHRSVSWYQQTPGQGLQFLFEYFSETQRNKGNFPGRFSGRQFSNSRSEMNVSTLELGDSALYLCASSLVAGGRHTDTQYFGPGTRLTVL.

The chain employs TRBV7-2 and TRBJ2-1, with D perhaps TRBD1 (6 bases). CDR1 and CDR2 (germline): SGHTA, FQGNSA. CDR3 length: 15 amino acids. Trimming shortened V by 1 base and J by 6 bases, and 13 bases separated the two germline ends. As DNA, the CDR3 is TGTGCCAGCAGCTTAGAGGCAACGACAGGCAATGAGCAGTTCTTC. This encodes CASSLEATTGNEQFF. Full variable domain (missing parts from reference TRBV7-2 and TRBJ2-1): GAGVSQSPSNKVTEKGKDVELRCDPISGHTALYWYRQSLGQGLEFLIYFQGNSAPDKSGLPSDRFSAERTGGSVSTLTIQRTQQEDSAVYLCASSLEATTGNEQFFGPGTRLTVL.

The chain has TRBV6-5 and TRBJ2-3; TRBD2 is a possible D gene (6 bases). This CDR3 region has 16 residues. The V and J ends lost 0 bases and 3 bases respectively, with 13 bases between them. CDR1 is MNHEY and CDR2 is SVGAGI in the germline V gene. CDR3 in amino acids: CASSYSVASVTDTQYF. The CDR3 DNA sequence: TGTGCCAGCAGTTACTCAGTAGCTAGCGTTACAGATACGCAGTATTTT.

This clone was seen a handful of times. This chain uses TRBV29-1 with TRBJ2-7; a weak D match, TRBD1 (6 bases). Trimming removed 3 bases at V and 0 bases at J, with 12 bases between. The germline V gene has CDR1 SQVTM and CDR2 ANQGSEA. This CDR3 region has 14 residues. Written as DNA, the CDR3 is TGCAGCGTTGATCGTACAGGGACCTCCTACGAGCAGTACTTC. Amino acids: CSVDRTGTSYEQYF.